The 30 T cell receptor beta chains given below trace back to one sample, sequenced in a study of regulatory T cells in long-lasting Graves disease. For TCR beta, libraries came from iRepertoire HTBI primers and Arm-PCR of CDR3 regions. TCRdb re-called the multiplex PCR reads with MiXCR, one entry per CDR3 protein. This table has approximately 470,000 distinct CDR3 sequences, roughly 16% appearing once. Stated time point: newly diagnosed GD, antithyroid drugs for less than 3 months. After RNA was extracted from PBMCs, the TCR library was made from it. These data were likewise used in another study, on T cells in Graves' hyperthyroidism and ophthalmopathy.

The specimen was peripheral blood mononuclear cells (PBMCs), collected at new diagnosis, from a patient treated with antithyroid drugs. The receptors here all came from a man aged 40-49 years with Graves disease.

This clonotype was seen repeatedly, ten times or more. J is TRBJ1-2 and V is TRBV28; 10 bases align to TRBD1. Germline CDR1 is MDHEN and CDR2 is SYDVKM. Trimming took 5 bases from V and 3 from J; bases not matched to a gene: 12. This CDR3 has 17 amino acids. The CDR3 bases are TGTGCCAGCAGTACCAATTATGGACAGGGGGAATACTATGGCTACACCTTC. Translation gives CASSTNYGQGEYYGYTF.

The V gene is TRBV12-3 or TRBV12-4, the J gene TRBJ1-2; 9 bases align to TRBD1. J was trimmed by 8 bases and V by 6 bases; bases with no gene match: 10. The CDR3 length is 14 residues. The chain's CDR3 is CASRYRDRVDGYTF. The CDR3 nucleotides are TGTGCCAGCAGGTACCGGGACAGGGTCGACGGCTACACCTTC.

This clonotype has at least ten counts. J is TRBJ1-1 and V is TRBV20-1; D is ambiguous. V lost 0 bases to trimming and J lost 4 bases, with 12 bases between them. CDR1 and CDR2 (germline): DFQATT, SNEGSKA (reference sequence). This CDR3 region has 14 residues. The CDR3 DNA is TGCAGTGCTAGAGATTCAACCCGGAGCACTGAAGCTTTCTTT. Residues: CSARDSTRSTEAFF.

There are many counts of this clonotype. This chain uses TRBV9 with TRBJ2-5; D not resolved. Germline CDR1 and CDR2: SGDLS and YYNGEE. CDR3 length: 14 residues. The V gene lost 0 bases and the J gene lost 1 base, with 7 bases spanning the gap. The CDR3 DNA reads as TGTGCCAGCAGCGTAGAGGGATTCCAAGAGACCCAGTACTTC. It yields the protein CASSVEGFQETQYF.

This clonotype was recorded a few times. The rearrangement joins TRBV24-1 to TRBJ2-5; D remains ambiguous. V lost 0 bases and J 5 bases, leaving 18 bases between the germline ends. This CDR3 has 17 residues. Germline loops: CDR1 KGHDR, CDR2 SFDVKD. CDR3 coding DNA: TGTGCCACCAGTGATTTGTGGCTAGTTTTGGTTGGGGAGACCCAGTACTTC. It yields the protein CATSDLWLVLVGETQYF.

This clonotype has a count of ten or more. The chain recombines TRBV2 with TRBJ2-1; possibly TRBD1 or TRBD2 for D (5 bases each). This CDR3 region has 15 residues. The germline V gene encodes CDR1 SNHLY and CDR2 FYNNEI. With 0 bases removed from V and 10 bases from J, the gap between germline ends came to 16 bases. The CDR3 is CASSEAGVGADEQFF. The CDR3 DNA reads TGTGCCAGCAGTGAAGCCGGGGTTGGGGCGGACGAGCAGTTCTTC.

This clonotype has ten or more counts. The CDR3 sequence: CATSRERGKLFF. The CDR3 DNA follows: TGTGCCACCAGCAGAGAAAGAGGCAAACTGTTTTTT. The chain joins TRBV15 to TRBJ1-4, with D hard to call. V was clipped by 0 bases and J by 11 bases, with 7 bases between them. The CDR3 is 12 residues long. Germline-derived CDR1 and CDR2 are LNHNV and YYDKDF (reference sequence).

The gene calls are TRBV27 and TRBJ2-7, with D unclear. Germline assignment: CDR1 MNHEY and CDR2 SMNVEV (reference sequence). V lost 8 bases and J lost 3, with 14 bases in between. There are 13 residues in the CDR3. The CDR3: CASSDTGDYEQYF. CDR3 in DNA: TGTGCCAGCTCAGATACGGGCGACTACGAGCAGTACTTC.

This clonotype was detected many times. This chain connects TRBV2 to TRBJ2-2, with D hard to call. Germline CDR1 reads SNHLY; CDR2 reads FYNNEI. Trimming pared 4 bases from V and 0 bases from J, leaving 9 bases between. The CDR3 runs to 15 residues. In nucleotides, the CDR3 is TGTGCCAGCAGTGTCCTGACTGCGAACACCGGGGAGCTGTTTTTT. Its translation is CASSVLTANTGELFF.

The J gene is TRBJ2-2, the V gene TRBV18, with TRBD1 identical over 8 bases. CDR1 and CDR2 from the germline V gene are KGHSH and LQKENI. The V segment lost 3 bases and the J segment 8 bases; nucleotides outside the gene matches: 11. The CDR3 loop spans 16 amino acids. The CDR3 is CASSPRTGTSFGELFF. As DNA, the CDR3 is TGTGCCAGCTCACCTCGGACAGGGACATCATTTGGGGAGCTGTTTTTT.

Details on this clonotype: A read error likely explains this, since a far larger clone differs by one base. The DNA of the CDR3 is TGTGCCAGCAGCCCGAGAGGGGGGAACCACGAGCAGTACTTC. Protein: CASSPRGGNHEQYF. The chain is built from TRBV5-5 and TRBJ2-7; D assignment may be TRBD1 or TRBD2 (6 bases each). Germline V gene lookup returns CDR1 SGHKS and CDR2 YYEKEE (reference sequence). CDR3 length: 14 amino acids. The ends were cut back, 4 bases at V and 5 bases at J, with 16 bases in the middle.

This clonotype showed up many times. The chain carries TRBV3-1 and TRBJ1-5; D possibly corresponds to TRBD1 (5 bases). The CDR3 has 15 residues. Per germline, CDR1 LGHDT and CDR2 YNNKEL (reference sequence). V was pared by 0 bases and J by 5 bases, with 11 bases between. The CDR3 loop reads CASSQDGGAYQPQHF. DNA of the CDR3: TGTGCCAGCAGCCAAGATGGAGGGGCCTATCAGCCCCAGCATTTT.

Points on this clonotype: Germline is not matched at one junction end, which may reflect a read error. V usage is TRBV10-3 and J usage is TRBJ2-3; 7 bases match TRBD2. The CDR3 extends over 15 amino acids. Germline values: CDR1 ENHRY, CDR2 SYGVKD. This CDR3 is CALEPSGSSTDTQYF. The CDR3 bases are TGTGCCCTGGAGCCTAGCGGATCTAGCACAGATACGCAATATTTT.

At least ten counts were recorded for this clonotype. The V and J genes are TRBV7-9 and TRBJ2-3; TRBD2 agrees at 12 bases. The V and J ends lost 5 bases and 7 bases, in that order; junction bases with no gene match: 16. Per germline, CDR1 SEHNR and CDR2 FQNEAQ (reference sequence). This CDR3 is 18 amino acids long. CDR3 DNA sequence: TGTGCCAGCAGCAGAGGCCTAGCGGGAGGGAGGGGGCAAAATACGCAGTATTTT. This translates into CASSRGLAGGRGQNTQYF. Supplemented by reference TRBV7-9 and TRBJ2-3, the full variable domain reads DTGVSQNPRHKITKRGQNVTFRCDPISEHNRLYWYRQTLGQGPEFLTYFQNEAQLEKSRLLSDRFSAERPKGSFSTLEIQRTEQGDSAMYLCASSRGLAGGRGQNTQYFGPGTRLTVL.

To note about this clonotype: This probably arose from a read error, given a far larger clone one base away. This chain uses TRBV27 with TRBJ2-1; D call uncertain. Germline V CDR1 and CDR2: MNHEY, SMNVEV (reference sequence). This CDR3 comprises 13 residues. The DNA of the CDR3 is TGTGCCGGCAGTTCGGACCTTGACAATGAGCAGTTCTTC. It is translated as CAGSSDLDNEQFF.

This CDR3 reads CASSLGGLAGAEAKNIQYF. Written as DNA, the CDR3 is TGCGCCAGCAGCTTGGGAGGACTAGCGGGAGCTGAGGCCAAAAACATTCAGTACTTC. V and J are TRBV5-1 and TRBJ2-4; 13 bases line up with TRBD2. Trimming at V came to 0 bases and at J to 1 base, leaving 7 bases not matched to a gene. CDR1 and CDR2 from the germline V gene are SGHRS and YFSETQ. The CDR3 runs 19 residues.

The rearrangement joins TRBV2 to TRBJ1-4, with D hard to call. The CDR3 extends over 16 amino acids. Germline V lookup: CDR1 SNHLY, CDR2 FYNNEI. Trimming stripped 2 bases from V and 3 bases from J, with 13 bases between. CDR3 residues: CASSEFWAAANEKLFF. For the CDR3, the DNA is TGTGCCAGCAGTGAATTCTGGGCGGCCGCTAATGAAAAACTGTTTTTT.

This clonotype appeared a single time. The genes are TRBV11-2 and TRBJ2-3, with 7 bases identical to TRBD2. Germline V CDR1 and CDR2: SGHAT, FQNNGV. CDR3 length: 16 amino acids. V shed 5 bases, J shed 3 bases, and the junction held 11 bases outside the gene matches. The CDR3 sequence is CASSPIVLRGTDTQYF. CDR3 in DNA: TGTGCCAGCAGCCCCATCGTCTTGCGGGGGACAGATACGCAGTATTTT. The whole variable domain, filled in from reference TRBV11-2 and TRBJ2-3, reads EAGVAQSPRYKIIEKRQSVAFWCNPISGHATLYWYQQILGQGPKLLIQFQNNGVVDDSQLPKDRFSAERLKGVDSTLKIQPAKLEDSAVYLCASSPIVLRGTDTQYFGPGTRLTVL.

This clonotype was recorded at least ten times. The chain employs TRBV12-3 or TRBV12-4 and TRBJ2-5; 14 nucleotides align to TRBD2. CDR3 length: 16 residues. V dropped 5 bases and J dropped 3; count of bases not matched to a gene: 5. This chain's CDR3 is CASSTGTSGRKETQYF. The CDR3 DNA reads TGTGCCAGCAGTACCGGGACTAGCGGGAGAAAAGAGACCCAGTACTTC.

This clonotype was counted many times. One end of the junction does not line up with germline, which may come from a read error. V is TRBV28 and J is TRBJ2-1; D might be TRBD2 (6 bases). Germline values: CDR1 MDHEN, CDR2 SYDVKM. The CDR3 length is 15 residues. CDR3 sequence (DNA): TGTGCCAGCAGCGCGCGGGACTGGACCTACGATGAGCAGTTCTTC. Its translation is CASSARDWTYDEQFF.

Written as DNA, the CDR3 is TGTGCCAGCAGCATTAGCGGCCCCTACGAGCAGTACTTC. It is translated as CASSISGPYEQYF. V usage is TRBV7-8 and J usage is TRBJ2-7, with a weak D call TRBD2 (6 bases). Germline assignment: CDR1 SGHVS and CDR2 FQNEAQ. Trimming removed 5 bases from V and 2 bases from J, with 10 bases in between. The CDR3 runs 13 residues.

Many counts were recorded for this clonotype. This chain links TRBV2 with TRBJ1-3; maybe TRBD1 (5 bases). The V gene lost 8 bases and the J gene lost 4 bases, with 27 bases spanning the gap. The CDR3 length is 18 residues. Germline CDR1 and CDR2: SNHLY and FYNNEI. The CDR3 region is CASVEDGHELRFGNTIYF. CDR3 nucleotides: TGTGCCAGCGTTGAGGACGGACACGAGCTTCGATTCGGAAACACCATATATTTT. Full variable domain (remainder filled in from reference TRBV2 and TRBJ1-3): EPEVTQTPSHQVTQMGQEVILRCVPISNHLYFYWYRQILGQKVEFLVSFYNNEISEKSEIFDDQFSVERPDGSNFTLKIRSTKLEDSAMYFCASVEDGHELRFGNTIYFGEGSWLTVV.

Many counts were recorded for this clonotype. The chain employs TRBV6-1 and TRBJ2-7; TRBD2 matches 7 bases. CDR1 is MNHNS and CDR2 is SASEGT in the germline V gene. CDR3 length: 13 amino acids. V shed 5 bases and J 12 bases; nucleotides not matched to a gene: 13. DNA for the CDR3: TGTGCCAGCAGTCCACCCCTCGGCGGGAGTCTGTACTTC. Amino acid sequence: CASSPPLGGSLYF.

This clonotype showed up just a few times. The V call is TRBV6-5, the J call TRBJ2-7; 11 positions agree with TRBD2. The J segment lost 3 bases and the V segment lost 3 bases, leaving 7 bases of the junction unmatched. The CDR3 has 16 residues. Germline loops: CDR1 MNHEY, CDR2 SVGAGI. CDR3: CASSYSATSGDYEQYF. The CDR3 DNA reads TGTGCCAGCAGTTATAGCGCGACTAGCGGGGACTACGAGCAGTACTTC.

Many counts were recorded for this clonotype. The chain is built from TRBV24-1 and TRBJ2-1; 11 nucleotides agree with TRBD2. The CDR3 sequence is 15 residues long. V shed 2 bases, J shed 13 bases, and the junction held 9 bases outside the gene matches. CDR1 is KGHDR and CDR2 is SFDVKD in the germline V gene. The CDR3 DNA follows: TGTGCCACCAGTGATTCCCGGGAACTAGCGGGAGACCAGTTCTTC. The encoded protein is CATSDSRELAGDQFF.

This chain links TRBV28 with TRBJ1-6; 7 bases are a match to TRBD1. Unmatched junction bases numbered 1, after V lost 4 bases and J lost 4 bases. Germline V gives CDR1 MDHEN, CDR2 SYDVKM. The CDR3 loop spans 14 amino acids. Here the CDR3 reads CASSSGQYNSPLHF. The CDR3 bases are TGTGCCAGCAGTTCGGGACAGTATAATTCACCCCTCCACTTT.

The table lists this clonotype with a few counts. A junction boundary mismatches the germline segment, possibly from a read error. V is TRBV27 and J is TRBJ1-1; D is undetermined. The CDR3 has 13 residues. In germline, CDR1 is MNHEY, CDR2 SMNVEV (reference sequence). This CDR3 is CASSLGVGTGAFF. The CDR3 DNA reads TGTGCCAGCAGTTTAGGCGTGGGAACTGGAGCTTTCTTT.

The V and J genes are TRBV13 and TRBJ2-4; 14 nucleotides align to TRBD2. The CDR3 is 17 residues long. CDR1 PRHDT and CDR2 FYEKMQ come from the germline V gene (reference sequence). After removal of 5 bases from V and 6 bases from J, the junction contained 9 bases not matched to a gene. The CDR3, as DNA: TGTGCCAGCAGCGAACGACTAGCGGGAGGGCCCGGAAACATTCAGTACTTC. Protein sequence: CASSERLAGGPGNIQYF.

V and J are TRBV24-1 and TRBJ2-2; TRBD2 agrees at 11 bases. The ends lost 0 bases at V and 9 bases at J; junction bases unmatched: 5. The CDR3 consists of 16 residues. Germline assignment: CDR1 KGHDR and CDR2 SFDVKD. The CDR3 bases are TGTGCCACCAGTGATTTGCTAACTAGCGGGAGCTGGGAGCTGTTTTTT. Translated, it gives CATSDLLTSGSWELFF.

This clonotype was seen many times. The V call is TRBV2, the J call TRBJ1-1; D is unresolved. The CDR3 has 11 amino acids. Germline CDR1 and CDR2: SNHLY and FYNNEI. Deletions cut 7 bases from V and 0 bases from J, with 3 bases between. The CDR3 coding sequence is TGTGCCAGCATGTTGAACACTGAAGCTTTCTTT. It is translated as CASMLNTEAFF.